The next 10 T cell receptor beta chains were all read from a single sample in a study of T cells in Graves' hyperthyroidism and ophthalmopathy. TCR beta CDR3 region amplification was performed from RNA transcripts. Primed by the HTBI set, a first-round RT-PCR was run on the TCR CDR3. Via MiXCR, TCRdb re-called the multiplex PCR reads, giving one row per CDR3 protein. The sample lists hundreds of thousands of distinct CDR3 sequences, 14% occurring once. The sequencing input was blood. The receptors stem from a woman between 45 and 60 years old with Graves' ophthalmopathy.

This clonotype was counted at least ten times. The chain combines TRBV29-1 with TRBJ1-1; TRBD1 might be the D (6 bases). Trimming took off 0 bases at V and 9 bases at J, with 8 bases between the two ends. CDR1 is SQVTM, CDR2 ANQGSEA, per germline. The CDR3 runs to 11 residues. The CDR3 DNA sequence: TGCAGCGTTGAAGACAGGGGAAAAGCTTTCTTT. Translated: CSVEDRGKAFF.

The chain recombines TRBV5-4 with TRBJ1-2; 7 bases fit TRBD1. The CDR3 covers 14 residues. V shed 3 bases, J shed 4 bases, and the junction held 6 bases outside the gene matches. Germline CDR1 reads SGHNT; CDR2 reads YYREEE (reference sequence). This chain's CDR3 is CASSSRQGLYGYTF. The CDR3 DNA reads TGTGCCAGCAGCTCAAGACAGGGCCTCTATGGCTACACCTTC.

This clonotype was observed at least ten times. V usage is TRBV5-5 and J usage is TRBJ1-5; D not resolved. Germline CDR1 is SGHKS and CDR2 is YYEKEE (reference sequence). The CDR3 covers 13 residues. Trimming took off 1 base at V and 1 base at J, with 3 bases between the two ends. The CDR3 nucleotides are TGTGCCAGCAGCTTGTACAGCAATCAGCCCCAGCATTTT. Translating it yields CASSLYSNQPQHF.

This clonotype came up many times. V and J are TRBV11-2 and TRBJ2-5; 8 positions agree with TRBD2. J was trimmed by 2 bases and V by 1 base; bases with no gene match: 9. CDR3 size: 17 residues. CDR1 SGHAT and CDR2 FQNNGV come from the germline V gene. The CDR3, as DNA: TGTGCCAGCAGCTTAGTCTCCTCTAGCGGGTCGCAAGAGACCCAGTACTTC. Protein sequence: CASSLVSSSGSQETQYF.

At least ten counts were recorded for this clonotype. The CDR3 sequence: CASSQGLAGISYNEQFF. CDR3 in DNA: TGTGCCAGCAGCCAAGGACTAGCGGGAATCTCCTACAATGAGCAGTTCTTC. V usage is TRBV14 and J usage is TRBJ2-1, with 11 bases identical to TRBD2. Germline V gene lookup returns CDR1 SGHDN and CDR2 FVKESK. The CDR3 has 17 amino acids. V was pared by 1 base and J by 0 bases, with 2 bases of the junction left unmatched.

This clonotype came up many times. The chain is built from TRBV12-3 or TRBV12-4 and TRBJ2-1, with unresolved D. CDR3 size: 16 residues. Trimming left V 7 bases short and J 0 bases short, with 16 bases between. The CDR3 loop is CASTPSGRSSYNEQFF. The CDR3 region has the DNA TGTGCCAGCACTCCTTCGGGCAGAAGCTCCTACAATGAGCAGTTCTTC.

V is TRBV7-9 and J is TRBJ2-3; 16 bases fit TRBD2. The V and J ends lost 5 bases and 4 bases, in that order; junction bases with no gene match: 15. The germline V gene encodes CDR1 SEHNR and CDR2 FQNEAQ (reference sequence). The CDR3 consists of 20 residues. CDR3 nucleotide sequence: TGTGCCAGCAGCAACAAACGGGGGACTAGCGGGAGGGCCCCCCCAGATACGCAGTATTTT. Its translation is CASSNKRGTSGRAPPDTQYF.

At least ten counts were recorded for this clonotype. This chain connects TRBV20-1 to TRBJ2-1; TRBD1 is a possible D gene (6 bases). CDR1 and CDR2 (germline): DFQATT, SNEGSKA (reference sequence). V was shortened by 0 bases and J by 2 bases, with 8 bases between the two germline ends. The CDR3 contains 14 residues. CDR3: CSAREGGTYNEQFF. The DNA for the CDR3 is TGCAGTGCTAGAGAAGGGGGAACCTACAATGAGCAGTTCTTC.

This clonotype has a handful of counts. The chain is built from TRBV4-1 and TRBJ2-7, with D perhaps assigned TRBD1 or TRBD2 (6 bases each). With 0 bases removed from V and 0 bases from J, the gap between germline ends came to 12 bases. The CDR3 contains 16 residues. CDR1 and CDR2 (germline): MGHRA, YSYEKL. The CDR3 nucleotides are TGCGCCAGCAGCCAAGATGTGACGGGGGCCTCCTACGAGCAGTACTTC. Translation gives CASSQDVTGASYEQYF.

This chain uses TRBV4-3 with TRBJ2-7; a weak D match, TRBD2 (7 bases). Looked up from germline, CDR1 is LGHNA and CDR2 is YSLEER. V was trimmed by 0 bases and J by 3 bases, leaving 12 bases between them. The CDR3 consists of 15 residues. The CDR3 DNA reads TGCGCCAGCAGCCAAGATACGGGGGGCCTCTACGAGCAGTACTTC. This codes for CASSQDTGGLYEQYF.